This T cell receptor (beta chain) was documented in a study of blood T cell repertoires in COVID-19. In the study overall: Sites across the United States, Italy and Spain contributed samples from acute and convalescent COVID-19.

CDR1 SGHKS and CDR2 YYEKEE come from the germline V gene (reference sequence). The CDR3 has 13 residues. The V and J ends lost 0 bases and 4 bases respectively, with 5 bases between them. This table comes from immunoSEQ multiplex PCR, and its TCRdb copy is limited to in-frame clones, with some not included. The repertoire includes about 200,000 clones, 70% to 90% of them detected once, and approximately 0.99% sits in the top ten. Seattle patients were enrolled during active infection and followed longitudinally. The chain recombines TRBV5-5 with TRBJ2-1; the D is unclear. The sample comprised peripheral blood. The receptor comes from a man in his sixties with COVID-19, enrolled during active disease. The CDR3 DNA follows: TGTGCCAGCAGCTTGGGGCCATACAATGAGCAGTTCTTC. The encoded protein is CASSLGPYNEQFF.